One T cell receptor (beta chain) is described in this entry. Its specificity is not known. The sample originates from a study of cytomegalovirus exposure and HLA in healthy donors. Broader study findings: There were around 160 TCR beta chains listed as cytomegalovirus-associated.

TCRdb's table, derived via immunoSEQ multiplex PCR, lists solely in-frame clones and lacks some. The sample includes roughly 120,000 clones, more than 75% of them seen just once. Trimming shortened V by 8 bases and J by 4 bases, and 14 bases separated the two germline ends. Germline CDR1 is KGHSH and CDR2 is LQKENI. CDR3 length: 13 residues. The sample consisted of PBMCs. The chain combines TRBV18 with TRBJ2-5; possible D gene TRBD2, 6 bases. This receptor was taken from a man between 18 and 29 years old in good health and CMV-seronegative. Here the CDR3 reads CASRRGIAETQYF. The CDR3 bases are TGTGCCAGCCGGAGGGGAATTGCAGAGACCCAGTACTTC.